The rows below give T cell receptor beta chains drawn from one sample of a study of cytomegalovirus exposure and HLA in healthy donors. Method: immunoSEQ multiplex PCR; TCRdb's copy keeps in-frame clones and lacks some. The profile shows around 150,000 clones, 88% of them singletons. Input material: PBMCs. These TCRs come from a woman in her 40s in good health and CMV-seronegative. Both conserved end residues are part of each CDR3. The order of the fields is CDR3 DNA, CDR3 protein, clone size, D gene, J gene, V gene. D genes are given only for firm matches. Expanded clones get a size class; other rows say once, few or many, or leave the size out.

cdr3_nt: TGTGCCAGGGGGGGAGAGACCGGGGAGCTGTTTTTT
cdr3_aa: CARGGETGELFF
clone_size: NA
d_call: NA
j_call: TRBJ2-2
v_call: TRBV7-9

cdr3_nt: TGTGCCAGCAGCCCCGATCGCTACTACGAGCAGTACTTC
cdr3_aa: CASSPDRYYEQYF
clone_size: once
d_call: NA
j_call: TRBJ2-7
v_call: TRBV11-3

cdr3_nt: TGCAGCGTCCGCGGACAGTTCCAAGAGACCCAGTACTTC
cdr3_aa: CSVRGQFQETQYF
clone_size: NA
d_call: NA
j_call: TRBJ2-5
v_call: TRBV29-1

cdr3_nt: TGTGCCAGCAGTCTCGAGGGAAGTCAGCCCCAGCATTTT
cdr3_aa: CASSLEGSQPQHF
clone_size: NA
d_call: NA
j_call: TRBJ1-5
v_call: TRBV6-1

cdr3_nt: TGTGCCAGCAGGTCGCAGGGGGCGAATCCCGGGGAGCTGTTTTTT
cdr3_aa: CASRSQGANPGELFF
clone_size: NA
d_call: TRBD1
j_call: TRBJ2-2
v_call: TRBV6-1

cdr3_nt: TGCAGTGCGCAGACAGGGGGCGAGCAGTACTTC
cdr3_aa: CSAQTGGEQYF
clone_size: NA
d_call: TRBD1
j_call: TRBJ2-7
v_call: TRBV20-1

cdr3_nt: TGCGCCAGCAGCTTTTCTAGCGGGAGGGCCATCGCAACAGATACGCAGTATTTT
cdr3_aa: CASSFSSGRAIATDTQYF
clone_size: NA
d_call: TRBD2
j_call: TRBJ2-3
v_call: TRBV5-1

cdr3_nt: TGTGCCAGCAGCATCGGACAGGGTGAGGAAAAACTGTTTTTT
cdr3_aa: CASSIGQGEEKLFF
clone_size: NA
d_call: TRBD1
j_call: TRBJ1-4
v_call: TRBV5-4

cdr3_nt: TGTGCCAGCAGCGTAGGAGATACAGATACGCAGTATTTT
cdr3_aa: CASSVGDTDTQYF
clone_size: NA
d_call: NA
j_call: TRBJ2-3
v_call: TRBV9

cdr3_nt: TGTGCCAGCAGCTTGGTCGGTAACTATGGCTACACCTTC
cdr3_aa: CASSLVGNYGYTF
clone_size: NA
d_call: NA
j_call: TRBJ1-2
v_call: TRBV5-6

cdr3_nt: TGTGCCAGTAGTATTTTTGAGGGTAATTCACCCCTCCACTTT
cdr3_aa: CASSIFEGNSPLHF
clone_size: NA
d_call: NA
j_call: TRBJ1-6
v_call: TRBV19

cdr3_nt: TGTGCCAGCAGCTTAGAGGCGGGGCAGGGGGCCGGCTACACCTTC
cdr3_aa: CASSLEAGQGAGYTF
clone_size: NA
d_call: TRBD1
j_call: TRBJ1-2
v_call: TRBV7-2

cdr3_nt: TGTGCCAGCAGTGTCGCGGGAGGGCCGTACGAGCAGTACTTC
cdr3_aa: CASSVAGGPYEQYF
clone_size: NA
d_call: TRBD2
j_call: TRBJ2-7
v_call: TRBV2

cdr3_nt: TGCGCCAGCAGCGTTGGGACTAGCGGGGAAGAGACCCAGTACTTC
cdr3_aa: CASSVGTSGEETQYF
clone_size: NA
d_call: TRBD2
j_call: TRBJ2-5
v_call: TRBV5-1

cdr3_nt: TGTGCCAGCAGTTCGGACAGGGTCACAGATACGCAGTATTTT
cdr3_aa: CASSSDRVTDTQYF
clone_size: NA
d_call: TRBD1
j_call: TRBJ2-3
v_call: TRBV6-5

cdr3_nt: TGTGCCAGCAGCTTTTCTCGCGGGACCCAGTACTTC
cdr3_aa: CASSFSRGTQYF
clone_size: once
d_call: NA
j_call: TRBJ2-5
v_call: TRBV11-2

cdr3_nt: TGTGCCAGCAGGGGGACAGGGGGCGACTCTGGAAACACCATATATTTT
cdr3_aa: CASRGTGGDSGNTIYF
clone_size: NA
d_call: TRBD1
j_call: TRBJ1-3
v_call: TRBV2

cdr3_nt: TGTGCCAGCAGCTCTGCCGGGACTACTCACAATGAGCAGTTCTTC
cdr3_aa: CASSSAGTTHNEQFF
clone_size: NA
d_call: TRBD2
j_call: TRBJ2-1
v_call: TRBV9

cdr3_nt: TGTGCCAGCAGCGCCGCTAGCGGGAGAATTTCAGATACGCAGTATTTT
cdr3_aa: CASSAASGRISDTQYF
clone_size: NA
d_call: TRBD2
j_call: TRBJ2-3
v_call: TRBV9

cdr3_nt: TGCGCCAGCAGTCCCGGGAACGCAAACATTCAGTACTTC
cdr3_aa: CASSPGNANIQYF
clone_size: NA
d_call: NA
j_call: TRBJ2-4
v_call: TRBV4-1

cdr3_nt: TGTGCCAGCAGTCTTTGGTCCCCGGGACAGCACTACGAGCAGTACTTC
cdr3_aa: CASSLWSPGQHYEQYF
clone_size: NA
d_call: TRBD1
j_call: TRBJ2-7
v_call: TRBV28

cdr3_nt: TGTGCCAGCACTCCCCTCAGCGGCATGAACACTGAAGCTTTCTTT
cdr3_aa: CASTPLSGMNTEAFF
clone_size: NA
d_call: NA
j_call: TRBJ1-1
v_call: TRBV27

cdr3_nt: TGCGCCAGCAGCCAGCCCTTCGGGCCTAGGGACTACTACGAGCAGTACTTC
cdr3_aa: CASSQPFGPRDYYEQYF
clone_size: NA
d_call: TRBD2
j_call: TRBJ2-7
v_call: TRBV4-1

cdr3_nt: TGTGCCAGCAGCCCTTTCCGGGGGTCCCGCACTGAAGCTTTCTTT
cdr3_aa: CASSPFRGSRTEAFF
clone_size: NA
d_call: NA
j_call: TRBJ1-1
v_call: TRBV5-4

cdr3_nt: TGCGCCAGCAGCTTGAGCTTTGGCACCGGGGAGCTGTTTTTT
cdr3_aa: CASSLSFGTGELFF
clone_size: NA
d_call: NA
j_call: TRBJ2-2
v_call: TRBV5-1

cdr3_nt: TGTGCCAGCAGCTTAGCCCGGGTAGCGACGAACACCGGGGAGCTGTTTTTT
cdr3_aa: CASSLARVATNTGELFF
clone_size: once
d_call: NA
j_call: TRBJ2-2
v_call: TRBV7-8

cdr3_nt: TGCGCCAGCAGCTCTCCCACAGGGACCACAGATACGCAGTATTTT
cdr3_aa: CASSSPTGTTDTQYF
clone_size: NA
d_call: NA
j_call: TRBJ2-3
v_call: TRBV5-1

cdr3_nt: TGTGCCTCGACAGGGGGACCCTTTCCTAGCACAGATACGCAGTATTTT
cdr3_aa: CASTGGPFPSTDTQYF
clone_size: NA
d_call: TRBD1
j_call: TRBJ2-3
v_call: TRBV10-3